The 21 T cell receptor beta chains below all came from one sample that was sequenced in a study of T cell changes during pregnancy in multiple sclerosis. Sequenced by immunoSEQ multiplex PCR; TCRdb stores in-frame clones only, minus some. The sample has about 40,000 clones, more than 85% seen once. This material consisted of CD8+ T cells from peripheral blood mononuclear cells, taken in the first trimester of pregnancy. These receptors originate from a female donor with multiple sclerosis, enrolled in a pregnancy study.

The chain employs TRBV18 and TRBJ2-7; no firm D call. The CDR3 spans 14 residues. V was shortened by 2 bases and J by 5 bases, with 13 bases between the two germline ends. Looked up from germline, CDR1 is KGHSH and CDR2 is LQKENI. CDR3 sequence: CASSPNPLQDEQYF. CDR3 nucleotide sequence: TGTGCCAGCTCACCAAACCCTCTTCAGGACGAGCAGTACTTC.

This clone was found once. The chain has TRBV9 and TRBJ1-4; D is perhaps TRBD1 (6 bases). Trimming removed 0 bases from V and 8 bases from J, with 17 bases in between. CDR3 length: 16 residues. Germline loops: CDR1 SGDLS, CDR2 YYNGEE. CDR3 coding DNA: TGTGCCAGCAGCGTAGGGGACACCCCGGGGTGGGAAAAACTGTTTTTT. Translating it yields CASSVGDTPGWEKLFF. The variable domain in full, with the rest retrieved from reference TRBV9 and TRBJ1-4, is DSGVTQTPKHLITATGQRVTLRCSPRSGDLSVYWYQQSLDQGLQFLIQYYNGEERAKGNILERFSAQQFPDLHSELNLSSLELGDSALYFCASSVGDTPGWEKLFFGSGTQLSVL.

The V gene is TRBV5-8, the J gene TRBJ2-3; no definite D call. This CDR3 comprises 14 residues. V was shortened by 9 bases and J by 0 bases, with 14 bases between the two germline ends. Per the germline V gene, CDR1 is SGHTS and CDR2 is YDEGEE. CDR3 sequence: CATRNLASTDTQYF. CDR3 sequence (DNA): TGTGCCACCCGGAACTTAGCTAGCACAGATACGCAGTATTTT.

The CDR3: CASNGIGEQFF. The CDR3 DNA sequence: TGTGCCAGCAACGGGATAGGTGAGCAGTTCTTC. The chain links TRBV7-9 to TRBJ2-1, with a tentative D call TRBD2 (5 bases). V lost 7 bases and J lost 9, with 10 bases in between. The CDR3 loop spans 11 amino acids. Germline V gene sequence: CDR1 SEHNR, CDR2 FQNEAQ (reference sequence).

This rearrangement joins TRBV19 to TRBJ1-5, with D possibly being TRBD1 (6 bases). The CDR3 runs to 14 residues. V lost 0 bases to trimming and J lost 10 bases, with 13 bases between them. Germline V gene data show CDR1 as LNHDA and CDR2 as SQIVND (reference sequence). The CDR3 here is CASSIDWSTGPQHF. CDR3 bases: TGTGCCAGTAGTATAGATTGGTCGACAGGTCCCCAGCATTTT.

The chain is built from TRBV9 and TRBJ2-5, with a tentative D call TRBD1 (7 bases). V was pared by 2 bases and J by 9 bases, with 17 bases between. The CDR3 loop spans 14 amino acids. Germline-derived CDR1 and CDR2 are SGDLS and YYNGEE. The CDR3 sequence is CASSVGQGGGSQYF. CDR3 sequence (DNA): TGTGCCAGCAGCGTGGGCCAGGGGGGCGGCTCCCAGTACTTC. Full variable domain (rest looked up from reference TRBV9 and TRBJ2-5): DSGVTQTPKHLITATGQRVTLRCSPRSGDLSVYWYQQSLDQGLQFLIQYYNGEERAKGNILERFSAQQFPDLHSELNLSSLELGDSALYFCASSVGQGGGSQYFGPGTRLLVL.

The J gene is TRBJ1-2, the V gene TRBV7-6; a possible D gene is TRBD1 (5 bases). V was shortened by 5 bases and J by 4 bases, with 17 bases between the two germline ends. The CDR3 totals 15 residues. The germline gives CDR1 SGHVS, CDR2 FNYEAQ. The CDR3 region has the DNA TGTGCCAGCAGCCCCTGGGGGGATTACGCCTATGGCTACACCTTC. This translates into CASSPWGDYAYGYTF.

Comment on this clone: One end of the junction does not line up with germline, which may come from a read error. The V and J genes are TRBV2 and TRBJ2-1, with D maybe TRBD1 (5 bases). The V gene's germline CDR1 is SNHLY and CDR2 FYNNEI. The CDR3 sequence is 15 residues long. The CDR3 region has the DNA TGTGCGAGCACTACAGGTTCCTCCCTTGACAATGAGCAGTTCTTC. This sequence encodes CASTTGSSLDNEQFF.

This clone was counted a single time. The chain carries TRBV4-1 and TRBJ2-5; perhaps TRBD2 as D (7 bases). Trimming cost V 4 bases and J 1 base, with 13 bases left between them. Germline CDR1 and CDR2: MGHRA and YSYEKL. This CDR3 comprises 15 residues. Here the CDR3 reads CASSLEGGSQETQYF. CDR3 DNA sequence: TGCGCCAGCAGCCTGGAGGGGGGGAGCCAAGAGACCCAGTACTTC.

The chain uses TRBV27 and TRBJ2-5; TRBD2 is a possible D gene (5 bases). The CDR3 consists of 15 residues. Trimming took off 5 bases at V and 9 bases at J, with 22 bases between the two ends. Germline assignment: CDR1 MNHEY and CDR2 SMNVEV (reference sequence). The CDR3 region is CASSLAALRDQAQYF. CDR3 bases: TGTGCCAGCAGTCTGGCCGCCCTTCGGGATCAGGCCCAGTACTTC.

The chain couples TRBV27 to TRBJ2-3, with 10 bases lining up with TRBD1. The CDR3 covers 15 residues. V was clipped by 3 bases and J by 2 bases; unmatched bases: 2. Germline CDR1 MNHEY, CDR2 SMNVEV (reference sequence). The CDR3 bases are TGTGCCAGCAGTTTGGGGACAGGGGCCACAGATACGCAGTATTTT. Residues: CASSLGTGATDTQYF.

The chain is built from TRBV10-3 and TRBJ2-7; TRBD2 matches 8 bases. This CDR3 is 16 amino acids long. The germline gives CDR1 ENHRY, CDR2 SYGVKD. The trim removed 0 bases at V and 7 bases at J, leaving 11 bases unmatched. CDR3 loop: CAISESITLAGGEQYF. The DNA for the CDR3 is TGTGCCATCAGTGAGTCGATAACTCTGGCGGGGGGTGAGCAGTACTTC.

The DNA for the CDR3 is TGTGCCAGCAGCCTCGGGACAGGGGCCAATCAGCCCCAGCATTTT. Encoded protein: CASSLGTGANQPQHF. The chain recombines TRBV27 with TRBJ1-5, with 10 bases identical to TRBD1. CDR1 MNHEY and CDR2 SMNVEV come from the germline V gene (reference sequence). The CDR3 loop spans 15 amino acids. Losses at the gene ends were 6 bases for V and 3 bases for J; bases not matched to a gene: 5.

Only one count was recorded for this clone. V usage is TRBV4-1 and J usage is TRBJ2-2; D call uncertain. The V end lost 1 base, the J end lost 1 base, and 7 bases lay between the germline ends. Germline CDR1 reads MGHRA; CDR2 reads YSYEKL. The CDR3 contains 15 residues. The CDR3 DNA sequence: TGCGCCAGCAGCCAAGTGGCGGTGAACACCGGGGAGCTGTTTTTT. Protein sequence: CASSQVAVNTGELFF.

This sequence joins TRBV4-1 and TRBJ2-2, with D tentatively TRBD1 (6 bases). Trimming left V 2 bases short and J 8 bases short, with 12 bases between. The CDR3 runs 14 residues. Per germline, CDR1 MGHRA and CDR2 YSYEKL. This CDR3 reads CASSQRGILGELFF. The CDR3 region has the DNA TGCGCCAGCAGCCAAAGGGGGATTTTGGGGGAGCTGTTTTTT.

The rearrangement links TRBV11-3 to TRBJ2-1, with D tentatively TRBD1 (6 bases). Germline V lookup: CDR1 SGHNT, CDR2 YENEEA. This CDR3 is 15 amino acids long. V shed 5 bases and J shed 4 bases, with 15 bases lying between them. The CDR3 sequence: CASSDNRALYNEQFF. As DNA, the CDR3 is TGTGCCAGCAGCGACAACAGGGCCCTTTACAATGAGCAGTTCTTC.

The CDR3 is CASSHQGLPYEQYF. DNA of the CDR3: TGTGCCAGCTCTCACCAGGGTCTCCCCTACGAGCAGTACTTC. The chain employs TRBV5-6 and TRBJ2-7, with TRBD1 as a possible D gene (5 bases). Germline values: CDR1 SGHDT, CDR2 YYEEEE. Trimming left V 7 bases short and J 2 bases short, with 16 bases between. The CDR3 sequence is 14 residues long.

The chain carries TRBV6-5 and TRBJ2-1; D is possibly TRBD1 (5 bases). Deletions cut 4 bases from V and 7 bases from J, with 8 bases between. There are 12 residues in the CDR3. Per the germline V gene, CDR1 is MNHEY and CDR2 is SVGAGI. The CDR3 sequence: CASSSQGNEQFF. The CDR3 DNA reads as TGTGCCAGCAGTTCCCAGGGTAATGAGCAGTTCTTC.

This chain uses TRBV7-3 with TRBJ2-7, with TRBD1 identical over 10 bases. Trimming removed 6 bases from V and 4 bases from J; junction bases left unmatched: 6. Germline V gene lookup returns CDR1 SGHTA and CDR2 FQGTGA. The CDR3 runs to 14 residues. CDR3 DNA: TGTGCCAGCAGTCCGACAGGGGGCTCATACGAGCAGTACTTC. It encodes CASSPTGGSYEQYF.

This sequence joins TRBV10-3 and TRBJ1-5; the D gene is possibly TRBD1 (6 bases). The V gene lost 11 bases and the J gene lost 2 bases, with 16 bases spanning the gap. CDR1 and CDR2 from the germline V gene are ENHRY and SYGVKD. This CDR3 has 14 amino acids. CDR3 nucleotides: TGTGCCGCGGGCCCAGGGGATGGCAATCAGCCCCAGCATTTT. It codes for CAAGPGDGNQPQHF.

The J gene is TRBJ1-2, the V gene TRBV6-1; D is perhaps TRBD1 (5 bases). The CDR3 totals 11 residues. Germline assignment: CDR1 MNHNS and CDR2 SASEGT. This CDR3 is CAGGGDYGYTF. CDR3 DNA: TGTGCAGGCGGGGGGGACTATGGCTACACCTTC.